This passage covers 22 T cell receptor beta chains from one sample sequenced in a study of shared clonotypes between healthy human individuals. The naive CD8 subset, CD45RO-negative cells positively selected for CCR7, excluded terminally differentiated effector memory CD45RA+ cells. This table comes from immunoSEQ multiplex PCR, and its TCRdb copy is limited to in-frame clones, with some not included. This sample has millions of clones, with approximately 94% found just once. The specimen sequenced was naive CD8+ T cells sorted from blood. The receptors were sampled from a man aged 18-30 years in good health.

CDR3 protein: CASSPTGAGTEAFF. The CDR3 coding sequence is TGTGCCAGCAGTCCGACAGGGGCTGGCACTGAAGCTTTCTTT. The rearrangement uses TRBV27 and TRBJ1-1; 8 bases line up with TRBD1. Losses at the gene ends were 5 bases for V and 4 bases for J; bases not matched to a gene: 6. The CDR3 has 14 residues. CDR1 is MNHEY, CDR2 SMNVEV, per germline (reference sequence).

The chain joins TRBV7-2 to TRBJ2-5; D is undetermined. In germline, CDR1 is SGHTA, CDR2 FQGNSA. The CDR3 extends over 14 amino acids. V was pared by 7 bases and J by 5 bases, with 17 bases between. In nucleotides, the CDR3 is TGTGCCAGCACCCCAGGTCTTTATAGGGAGACCCAGTACTTC. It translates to CASTPGLYRETQYF.

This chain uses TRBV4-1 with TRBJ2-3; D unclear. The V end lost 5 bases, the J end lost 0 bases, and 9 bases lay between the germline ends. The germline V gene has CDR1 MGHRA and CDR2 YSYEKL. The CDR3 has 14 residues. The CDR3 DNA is TGCGCCAGCAGCTACGACAAGAGCACAGATACGCAGTATTTT. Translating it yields CASSYDKSTDTQYF.

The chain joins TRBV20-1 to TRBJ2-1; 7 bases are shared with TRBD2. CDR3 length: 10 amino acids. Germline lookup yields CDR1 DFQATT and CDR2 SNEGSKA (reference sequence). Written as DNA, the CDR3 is TGCAGCGGGGGGTTCAATGAGCAGTTCTTC. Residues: CSGGFNEQFF.

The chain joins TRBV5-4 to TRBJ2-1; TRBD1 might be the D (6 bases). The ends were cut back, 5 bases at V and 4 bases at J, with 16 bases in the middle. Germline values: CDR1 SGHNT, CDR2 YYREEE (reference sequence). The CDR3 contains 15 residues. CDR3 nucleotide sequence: TGTGCCAGCAGGTTCTCCGGGACACCTTACAATGAGCAGTTCTTC. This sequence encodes CASRFSGTPYNEQFF.

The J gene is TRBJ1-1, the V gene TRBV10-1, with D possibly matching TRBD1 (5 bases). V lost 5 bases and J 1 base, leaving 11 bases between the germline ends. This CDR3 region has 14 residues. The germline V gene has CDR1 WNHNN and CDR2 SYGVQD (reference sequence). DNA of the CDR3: TGCGCCAGCAGTAAGGGGCAGGGGAACACTGAAGCTTTCTTT. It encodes CASSKGQGNTEAFF.

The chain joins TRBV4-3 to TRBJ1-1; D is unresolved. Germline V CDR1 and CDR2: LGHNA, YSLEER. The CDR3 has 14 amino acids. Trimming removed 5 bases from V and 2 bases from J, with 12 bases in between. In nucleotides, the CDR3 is TGCGCCAGCAGCAATGGGGTGGGAAACACTGAAGCTTTCTTT. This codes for CASSNGVGNTEAFF.

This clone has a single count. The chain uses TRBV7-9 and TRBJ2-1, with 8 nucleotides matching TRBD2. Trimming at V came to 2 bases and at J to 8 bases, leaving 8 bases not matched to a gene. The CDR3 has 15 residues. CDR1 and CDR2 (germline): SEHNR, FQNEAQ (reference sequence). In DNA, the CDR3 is TGTGCCAGCAGCTTATTCAGCGGGAGTCACCATGAGCAGTTCTTC. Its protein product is CASSLFSGSHHEQFF. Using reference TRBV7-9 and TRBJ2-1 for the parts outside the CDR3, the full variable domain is DTGVSQNPRHKITKRGQNVTFRCDPISEHNRLYWYRQTLGQGPEFLTYFQNEAQLEKSRLLSDRFSAERPKGSFSTLEIQRTEQGDSAMYLCASSLFSGSHHEQFFGPGTRLTVL.

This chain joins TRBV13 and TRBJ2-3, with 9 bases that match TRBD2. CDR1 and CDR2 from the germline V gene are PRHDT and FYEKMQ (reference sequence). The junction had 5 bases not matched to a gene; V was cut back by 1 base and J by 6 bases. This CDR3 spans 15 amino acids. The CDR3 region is CASSLDGGGADTQYF. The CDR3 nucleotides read TGTGCCAGCAGCTTAGACGGCGGGGGGGCCGATACGCAGTATTTT.

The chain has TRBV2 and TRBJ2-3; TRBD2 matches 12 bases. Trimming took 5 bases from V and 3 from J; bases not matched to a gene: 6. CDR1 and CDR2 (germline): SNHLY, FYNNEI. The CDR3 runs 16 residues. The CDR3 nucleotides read TGTGCCAGCAGTCGGGCTAGCGGGGGGGATACAGATACGCAGTATTTT. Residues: CASSRASGGDTDTQYF.

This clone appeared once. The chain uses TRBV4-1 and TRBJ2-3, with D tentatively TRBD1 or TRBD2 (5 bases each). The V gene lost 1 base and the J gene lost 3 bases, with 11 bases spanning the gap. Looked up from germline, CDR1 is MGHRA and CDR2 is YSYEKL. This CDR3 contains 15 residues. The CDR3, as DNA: TGCGCCAGCAGCCAAGTCCCCGGGGCGACAGATACGCAGTATTTT. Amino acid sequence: CASSQVPGATDTQYF.

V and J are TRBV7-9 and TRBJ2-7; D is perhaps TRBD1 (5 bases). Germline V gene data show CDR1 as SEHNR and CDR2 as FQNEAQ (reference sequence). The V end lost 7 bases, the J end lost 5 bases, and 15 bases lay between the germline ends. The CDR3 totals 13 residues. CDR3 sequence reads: CASIRQGNDEQYF. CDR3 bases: TGTGCCAGCATAAGGCAGGGCAATGACGAGCAGTACTTC.

The DNA for the CDR3 is TGTGCCAGCAGCTTAAGTTTGGGACCAAAAAATGAGCAGTTCTTC. This codes for CASSLSLGPKNEQFF. This chain uses TRBV7-3 with TRBJ2-1; TRBD1 or TRBD2 may be the D gene (5 bases each). V gave up 1 base and J gave up 7 bases, with 14 bases separating them. The CDR3 totals 15 residues. Germline V lookup: CDR1 SGHTA, CDR2 FQGTGA. Drawing the rest from reference TRBV7-3 and TRBJ2-1, the complete variable domain is GAGVSQTPSNKVTEKGKYVELRCDPISGHTALYWYRQSLGQGPEFLIYFQGTGAADDSGLPNDRFFAVRPEGSVSTLKIQRTERGDSAVYLCASSLSLGPKNEQFFGPGTRLTVL.

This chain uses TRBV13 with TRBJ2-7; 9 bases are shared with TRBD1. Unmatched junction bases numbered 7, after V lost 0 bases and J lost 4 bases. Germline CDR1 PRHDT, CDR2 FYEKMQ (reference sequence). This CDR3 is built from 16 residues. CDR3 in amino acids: CASSLGPGQGIYEQYF. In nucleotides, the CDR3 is TGTGCCAGCAGCTTAGGCCCGGGACAGGGAATTTACGAGCAGTACTTC.

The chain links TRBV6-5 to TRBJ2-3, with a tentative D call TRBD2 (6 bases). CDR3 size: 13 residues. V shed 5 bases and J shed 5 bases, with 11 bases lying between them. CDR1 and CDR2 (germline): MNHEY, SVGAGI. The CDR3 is CASSPYSGDTQYF. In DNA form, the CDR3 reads TGTGCCAGCAGTCCATATAGCGGAGATACGCAGTATTTT.

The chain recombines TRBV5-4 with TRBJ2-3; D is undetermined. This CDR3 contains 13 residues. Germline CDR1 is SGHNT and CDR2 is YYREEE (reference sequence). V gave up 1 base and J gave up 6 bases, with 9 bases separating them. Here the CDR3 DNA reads TGTGCCAGCAGCTTGAGTGGGTCGGATACGCAGTATTTT. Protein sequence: CASSLSGSDTQYF.

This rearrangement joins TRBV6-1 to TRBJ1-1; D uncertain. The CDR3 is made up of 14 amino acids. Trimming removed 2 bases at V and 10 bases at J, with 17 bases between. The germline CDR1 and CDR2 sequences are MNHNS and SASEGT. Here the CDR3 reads CASSEITAKDSAFF. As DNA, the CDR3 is TGTGCCAGCAGTGAAATTACGGCAAAGGATTCAGCTTTCTTT.

DNA of the CDR3: TGCGCCAGCAGCTCGTCAGACAAAACAATGAACACTGAAGCTTTCTTT. Translation: CASSSSDKTMNTEAFF. This chain links TRBV4-1 with TRBJ1-1, with no clear D. The CDR3 is made up of 16 amino acids. Trimming pared 5 bases from V and 0 bases from J, leaving 16 bases between. CDR1 MGHRA and CDR2 YSYEKL come from the germline V gene.

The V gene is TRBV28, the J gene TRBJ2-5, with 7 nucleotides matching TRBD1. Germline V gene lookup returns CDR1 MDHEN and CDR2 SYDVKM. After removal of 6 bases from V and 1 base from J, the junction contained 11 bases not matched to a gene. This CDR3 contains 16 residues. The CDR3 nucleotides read TGTGCCAGCAGCCTACAGGGGCTACTTCCCCAAGAGACCCAGTACTTC. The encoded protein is CASSLQGLLPQETQYF.

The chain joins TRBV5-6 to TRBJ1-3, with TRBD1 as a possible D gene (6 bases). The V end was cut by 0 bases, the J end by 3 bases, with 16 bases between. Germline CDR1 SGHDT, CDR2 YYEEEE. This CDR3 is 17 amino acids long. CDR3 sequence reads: CASSLEGTGLSGNTIYF. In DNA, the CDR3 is TGTGCCAGCAGCTTGGAAGGCACAGGGTTAAGTGGAAACACCATATATTTT.

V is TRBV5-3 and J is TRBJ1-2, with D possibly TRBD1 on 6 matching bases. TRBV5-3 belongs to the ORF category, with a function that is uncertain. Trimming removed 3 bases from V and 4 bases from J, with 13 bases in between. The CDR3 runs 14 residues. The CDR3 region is CARSSTGHRYGYTF. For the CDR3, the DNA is TGTGCCAGAAGCTCAACGGGACATCGCTATGGCTACACCTTC.

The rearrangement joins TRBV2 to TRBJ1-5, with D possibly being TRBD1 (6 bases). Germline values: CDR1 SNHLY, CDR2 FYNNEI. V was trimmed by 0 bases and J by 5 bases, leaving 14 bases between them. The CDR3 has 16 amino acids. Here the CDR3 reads CASSEALWGADQPQHF. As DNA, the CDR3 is TGTGCCAGCAGTGAAGCGCTTTGGGGGGCGGATCAGCCCCAGCATTTT.